The clone carrying this T cell receptor beta chain was found a few times. The sample comes from a study of blood T cell repertoires in COVID-19. Study context: The United States, Italy and Spain provided the acute and convalescent COVID-19 samples. PBMCs, B-cell-depleted T cells, or T cells were the source of the cDNA or gDNA that made up the material.

This CDR3 is 13 amino acids long. The V gene end was trimmed by 6 bases and the J gene end by 1 base; junction bases not matched to a gene: 2. Germline V gives CDR1 MNHEY, CDR2 SVGAGI. Study processing details: The assay estimated nucleated cells by amplifying reference gene primers. The assay was immunoSEQ multiplex PCR, and TCRdb's table has in-frame clones only and misses some. D and trimming were read from the DNA, whereas the V and J calls and clone size are those reported in that table. The sample yields approximately 300,000 clones, about 90% seen once. This sequence joins TRBV6-5 and TRBJ1-1; the match to TRBD1 covers 7 bases. The sequence was collected from a young man who had recovered from COVID-19. Sequencing was done on a sample of peripheral blood. CDR3: CASSRDRNTEAFF. In DNA, the CDR3 is TGTGCCAGCAGCCGGGACAGGAACACTGAAGCTTTCTTT.